This paragraph covers one T cell receptor beta chain sequence. Its antigen remains unidentified. The CDR3 contains 14 residues. The germline V and J ends were trimmed by 4 bases and 0 bases, with 10 bases remaining between them. Germline V lookup: CDR1 LNHDA, CDR2 SQIVND (reference sequence). This specimen comes from a study of shared clonotypes between healthy human individuals. There were only Caucasian adults among the donors, and all lived in Nashville, Tennessee. Some clones are missing from TCRdb's copy, which holds only in-frame ones; the method was immunoSEQ multiplex PCR. The sample lists 950,000 to 1,200,000 clones, 60% to 80% occurring once. Study-wide results and caveats: Naive CD4 clonotype sharing across several donors was 4% to 5.5%. Few donors restricted represented genetic and exposure-history diversity. Incompleteness in sorted-subset sequencing, despite large depth, was shown by rarefaction.

Sequences were obtained from memory CD4+ T cells from PBMCs. The subset was: CD45RA-negative fraction. The V and J genes are TRBV19 and TRBJ2-7; D call uncertain. This sequence originates from a man aged 18 to 30 in good health. Some clones in this sample may be carry-over from other donors' samples. Here the CDR3 DNA reads TGTGCCAGTAGTACCCGGGCCGTCTCCTACGAGCAGTACTTC. Translation gives CASSTRAVSYEQYF. The full variable domain, completed using reference TRBV19 and TRBJ2-7, is DGGITQSPKYLFRKEGQNVTLSCEQNLNHDAMYWYRQDPGQGLRLIYYSQIVNDFQKGDIAEGYSVSREKKESFPLTVTSAQKNPTAFYLCASSTRAVSYEQYFGPGTRLTVT.